This T cell receptor beta chain was found in a study of cytomegalovirus exposure and HLA in healthy donors. Overall study results and limits: Published work reported that the classifier diagnosed cytomegalovirus status with high specificity and sensitivity. Sequencing likely caused a cluster of highly shared sequence variants. Across donors, most TCRs were seen rarely, yet some public ones were widespread.

Worth noting for this clone: Its target is not known.

The V segment lost 2 bases and the J segment 6 bases; nucleotides outside the gene matches: 6. CDR3 length equals 14 residues. Germline CDR1 SGDLS, CDR2 YYNGEE. Vbeta (60) and Jbeta (13) primers were used in the PCR. TCRdb's copy holds only in-frame clones and misses some; the assay was immunoSEQ multiplex PCR. The data show some 130,000 clones, roughly 75% seen once. This receptor was identified in a man aged 30-40 years in good health. V usage is TRBV9 and J usage is TRBJ2-3; 7 bases agree with TRBD2. The sequenced material came from PBMCs. The CDR3 coding sequence is TGTGCCAGCAGCGTGAGGACCGGGGGGGATACGCAGTATTTT. This codes for CASSVRTGGDTQYF.